The source of this TCR beta chain is a study of blood T cell repertoires in COVID-19. Participants were aged roughly 18 to 90 years, lived in over 20 US areas, and enrolled virtually. Assignment of participants to cohorts was predicated upon participant-reported clinical history. Original analysis: Amplifying reference gene primers gave estimates of nucleated cell counts. Method: immunoSEQ multiplex PCR; TCRdb's copy keeps in-frame clones and lacks some. That table is the source of V, J and clone size, and D and trimming were worked out from the DNA. The sample includes 150,000 or so clones, roughly four fifths of them seen just once. This sequence originates from a man in his forties or fifties who had recovered from COVID-19. The sequenced sample was PBMCs or T cells enriched from blood (not recorded which).

CDR3 coding DNA: TGTGCCAGCAGCCCCGGACAGGGAGGAAGGTTGGCTTTCTTT. Its translation: CASSPGQGGRLAFF. The rearrangement joins TRBV11-1 to TRBJ1-1, with 8 bases identical to TRBD1. The CDR3 consists of 14 residues. Unmatched junction bases numbered 13, after V lost 5 bases and J lost 11 bases. CDR1 is SGHAT, CDR2 FQDESV, per germline (reference sequence).